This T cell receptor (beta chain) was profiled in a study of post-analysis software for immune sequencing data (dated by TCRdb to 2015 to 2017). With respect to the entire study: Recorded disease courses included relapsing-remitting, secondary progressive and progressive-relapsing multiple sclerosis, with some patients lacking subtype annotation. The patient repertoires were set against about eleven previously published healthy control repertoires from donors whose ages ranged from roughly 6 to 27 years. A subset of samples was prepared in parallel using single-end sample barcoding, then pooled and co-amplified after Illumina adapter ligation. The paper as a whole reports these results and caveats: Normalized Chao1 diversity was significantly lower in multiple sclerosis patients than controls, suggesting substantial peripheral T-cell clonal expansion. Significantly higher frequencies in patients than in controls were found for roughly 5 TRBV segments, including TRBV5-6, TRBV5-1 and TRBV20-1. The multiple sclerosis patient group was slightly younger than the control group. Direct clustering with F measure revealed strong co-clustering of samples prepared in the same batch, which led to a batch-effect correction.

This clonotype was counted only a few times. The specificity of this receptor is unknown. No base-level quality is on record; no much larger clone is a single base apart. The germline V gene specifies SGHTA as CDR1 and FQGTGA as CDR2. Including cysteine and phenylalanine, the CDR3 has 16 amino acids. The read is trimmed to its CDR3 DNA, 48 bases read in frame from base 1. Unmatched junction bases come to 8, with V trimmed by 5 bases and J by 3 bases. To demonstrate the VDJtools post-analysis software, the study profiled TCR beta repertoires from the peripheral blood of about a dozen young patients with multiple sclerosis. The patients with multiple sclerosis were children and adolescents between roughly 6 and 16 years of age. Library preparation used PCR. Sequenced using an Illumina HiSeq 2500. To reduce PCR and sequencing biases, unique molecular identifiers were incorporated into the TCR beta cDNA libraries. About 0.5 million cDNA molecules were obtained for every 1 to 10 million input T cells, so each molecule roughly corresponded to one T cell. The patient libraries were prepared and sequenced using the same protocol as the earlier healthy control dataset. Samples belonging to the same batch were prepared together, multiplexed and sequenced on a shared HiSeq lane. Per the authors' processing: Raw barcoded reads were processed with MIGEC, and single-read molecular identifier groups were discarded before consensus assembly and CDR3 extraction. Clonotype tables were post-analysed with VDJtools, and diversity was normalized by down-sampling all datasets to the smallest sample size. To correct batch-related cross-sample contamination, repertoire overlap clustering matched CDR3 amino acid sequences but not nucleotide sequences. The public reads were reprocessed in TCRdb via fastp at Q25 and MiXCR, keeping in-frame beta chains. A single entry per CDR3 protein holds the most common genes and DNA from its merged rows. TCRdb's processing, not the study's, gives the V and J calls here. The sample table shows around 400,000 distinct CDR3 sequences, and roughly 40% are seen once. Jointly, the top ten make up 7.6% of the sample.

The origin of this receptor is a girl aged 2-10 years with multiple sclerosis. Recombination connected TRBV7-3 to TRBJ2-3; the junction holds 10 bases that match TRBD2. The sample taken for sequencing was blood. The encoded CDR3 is CASSLKPGLATDTQYF. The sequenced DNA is TGTGCCAGCAGCCTCAAACCGGGACTAGCGACAGATACGCAGTATTTT.